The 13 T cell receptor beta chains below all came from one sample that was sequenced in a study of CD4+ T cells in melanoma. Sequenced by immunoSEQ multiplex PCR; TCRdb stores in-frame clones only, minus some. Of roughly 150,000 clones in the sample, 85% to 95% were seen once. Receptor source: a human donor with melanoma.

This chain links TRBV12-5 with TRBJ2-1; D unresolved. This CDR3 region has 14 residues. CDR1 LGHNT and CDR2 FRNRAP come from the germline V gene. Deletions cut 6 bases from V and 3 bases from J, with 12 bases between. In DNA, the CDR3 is TGTGCTAGTGGCCGGATCGCCAACTACAATGAGCAGTTCTTC. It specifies CASGRIANYNEQFF.

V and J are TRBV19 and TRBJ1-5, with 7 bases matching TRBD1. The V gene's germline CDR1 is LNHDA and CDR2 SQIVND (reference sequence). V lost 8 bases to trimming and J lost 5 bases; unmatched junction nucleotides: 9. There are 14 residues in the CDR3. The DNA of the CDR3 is TGTGCCAGTCGGCCCGGGCAGGGGGATCAGCCCCAGCATTTT. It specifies CASRPGQGDQPQHF.

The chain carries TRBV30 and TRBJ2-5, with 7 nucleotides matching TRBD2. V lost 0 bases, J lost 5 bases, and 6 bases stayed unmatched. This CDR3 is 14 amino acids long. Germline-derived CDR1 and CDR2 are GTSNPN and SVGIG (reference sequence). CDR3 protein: CAWSVGGGPETQYF. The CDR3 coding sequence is TGTGCCTGGAGTGTGGGGGGGGGTCCTGAGACCCAGTACTTC.

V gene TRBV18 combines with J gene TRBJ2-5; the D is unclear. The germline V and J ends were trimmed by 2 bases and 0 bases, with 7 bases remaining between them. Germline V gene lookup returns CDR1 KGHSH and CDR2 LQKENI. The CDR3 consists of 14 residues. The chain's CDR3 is CASSPKPDQETQYF. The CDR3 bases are TGTGCCAGCTCACCAAAACCAGACCAAGAGACCCAGTACTTC.

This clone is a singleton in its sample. CDR3 protein: CASSLGSGGADEQYF. In nucleotides, the CDR3 is TGTGCCAGCAGCTTAGGGTCCGGGGGGGCGGACGAGCAGTACTTC. The rearrangement links TRBV7-9 to TRBJ2-7; 8 bases line up with TRBD2. There are 15 residues in the CDR3. CDR1 is SEHNR, CDR2 FQNEAQ, per germline (reference sequence). J lost 5 bases, V lost 1 base, and 7 bases had no gene match.

The CDR3 loop reads CASSSPEAYRAQETQYF. The CDR3 region has the DNA TGTGCCAGCAGCTCACCAGAAGCGTACAGGGCCCAAGAGACCCAGTACTTC. This sequence joins TRBV7-9 and TRBJ2-5; D may be TRBD1 (6 bases). Germline V lookup: CDR1 SEHNR, CDR2 FQNEAQ (reference sequence). The CDR3 length is 17 residues. The ends were cut back, 4 bases at V and 1 base at J, with 19 bases in the middle.

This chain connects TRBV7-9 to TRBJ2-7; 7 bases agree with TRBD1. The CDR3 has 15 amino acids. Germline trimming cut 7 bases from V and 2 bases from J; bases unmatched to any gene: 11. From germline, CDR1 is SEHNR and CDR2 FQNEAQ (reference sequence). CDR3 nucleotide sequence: TGTGCCAGCACCCCGGCCCGACAGGGCCCCTACGAGCAGTACTTC. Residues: CASTPARQGPYEQYF.

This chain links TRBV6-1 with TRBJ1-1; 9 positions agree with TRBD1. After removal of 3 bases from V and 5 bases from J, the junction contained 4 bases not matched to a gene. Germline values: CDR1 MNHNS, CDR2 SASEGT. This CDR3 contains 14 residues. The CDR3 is CASSERQGGTEAFF. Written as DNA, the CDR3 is TGTGCCAGCAGTGAGAGACAGGGGGGGACTGAAGCTTTCTTT.

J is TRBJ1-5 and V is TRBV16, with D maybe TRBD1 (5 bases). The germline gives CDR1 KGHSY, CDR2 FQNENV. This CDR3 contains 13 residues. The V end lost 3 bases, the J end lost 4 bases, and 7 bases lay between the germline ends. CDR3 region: CASSHDRNQPQHF. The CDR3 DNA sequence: TGTGCCAGCAGCCACGACAGAAATCAGCCCCAGCATTTT. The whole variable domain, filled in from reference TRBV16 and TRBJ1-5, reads GEEVAQTPKHLVRGEGQKAKLYCAPIKGHSYVFWYQQVLKNEFKFLISFQNENVFDETGMPKERFSAKCLPNSPCSLEIQATKLEDSAVYFCASSHDRNQPQHFGDGTRLSIL.

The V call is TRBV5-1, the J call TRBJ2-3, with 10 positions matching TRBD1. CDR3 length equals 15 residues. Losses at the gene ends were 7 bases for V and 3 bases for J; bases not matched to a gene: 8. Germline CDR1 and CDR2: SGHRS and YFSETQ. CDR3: CASAVGTGVTDTQYF. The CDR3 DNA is TGCGCCAGCGCGGTCGGGACAGGGGTAACAGATACGCAGTATTTT.

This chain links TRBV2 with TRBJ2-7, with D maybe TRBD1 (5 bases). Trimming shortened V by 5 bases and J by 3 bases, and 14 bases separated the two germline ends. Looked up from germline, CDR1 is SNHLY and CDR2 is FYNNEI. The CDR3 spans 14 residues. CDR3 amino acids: CASSPQGGNYEQYF. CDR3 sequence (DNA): TGTGCCAGCAGTCCCCAGGGTGGGAACTACGAGCAGTACTTC.

This CDR3 reads CAINRPGNTIYF. DNA for the CDR3: TGTGCCATCAATCGGCCTGGAAACACCATATATTTT. The chain recombines TRBV10-3 with TRBJ1-3; D ambiguous. CDR1 is ENHRY and CDR2 is SYGVKD in the germline V gene. Trimming took off 7 bases at V and 2 bases at J, with 6 bases between the two ends. The CDR3 has 12 amino acids.

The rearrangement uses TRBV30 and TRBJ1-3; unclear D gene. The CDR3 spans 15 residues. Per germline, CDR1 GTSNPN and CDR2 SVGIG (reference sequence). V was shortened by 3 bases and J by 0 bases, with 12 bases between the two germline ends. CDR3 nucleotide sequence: TGTGCCTGGAGGTCACTGAAAGACTCTGGAAACACCATATATTTT. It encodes CAWRSLKDSGNTIYF.